These 28 T cell receptor beta chains were sequenced from one sample in a study of breast tumors, draining lymph nodes, adjacent tissues. Each CDR3 protein gets one entry after TCRdb re-called the multiplex PCR reads with MiXCR. The repertoire holds 150,000 to 250,000 distinct CDR3 sequences, with 30% to 40% as singletons. The lymph nodes were axillary draining lymph nodes from breast cancer patients. The sequenced sample consisted of axillary lymph node tissue. These TCRs come from a female donor with breast cancer. Some clones in this sample may be carry-over from other donors' samples.

The chain couples TRBV20-1 to TRBJ1-1, with D possibly matching TRBD1 (5 bases). The CDR3 contains 15 residues. V was pared by 1 base and J by 0 bases, with 12 bases between. Germline V gene sequence: CDR1 DFQATT, CDR2 SNEGSKA (reference sequence). CDR3 DNA sequence: TGCAGTGCTAGAGCTAGGGGCCGAATGAACACTGAAGCTTTCTTT. Translation gives CSARARGRMNTEAFF.

At least ten counts were recorded for this clonotype. The chain uses TRBV7-3 and TRBJ2-7, with D perhaps given as TRBD1 or TRBD2 (6 bases each). The CDR3 runs 14 residues. Trimming removed 5 bases from V and 9 bases from J, with 20 bases in between. Germline V gene sequence: CDR1 SGHTA, CDR2 FQGTGA. The CDR3 nucleotides are TGTGCCAGCAGCCCTCAAGGGGGGTCGGATATGCAGTACTTC. Amino acid sequence: CASSPQGGSDMQYF.

This clonotype was counted at least ten times. The chain carries TRBV28 and TRBJ1-2; tentative D call: TRBD1 (6 bases). V lost 4 bases to trimming and J lost 8 bases, with 17 bases between them. CDR1 and CDR2 from the germline V gene are MDHEN and SYDVKM. The CDR3 is 14 residues long. CDR3 region: CASSYPQGLGGYTF. The CDR3, as DNA: TGTGCCAGCAGTTATCCACAGGGTTTGGGGGGCTACACCTTC.

This clonotype was recorded many times. The chain joins TRBV11-2 to TRBJ2-1, with 9 nucleotides matching TRBD1. Germline trimming cut 5 bases from V and 0 bases from J; bases unmatched to any gene: 14. The CDR3 is 19 residues long. The germline V gene encodes CDR1 SGHAT and CDR2 FQNNGV. CDR3 sequence reads: CASSRTTGGGPASYNEQFF. The DNA for the CDR3 is TGTGCCAGCAGCCGTACCACAGGGGGCGGTCCCGCCTCCTACAATGAGCAGTTCTTC. Variable domain in full (rest from reference TRBV11-2 and TRBJ2-1): EAGVAQSPRYKIIEKRQSVAFWCNPISGHATLYWYQQILGQGPKLLIQFQNNGVVDDSQLPKDRFSAERLKGVDSTLKIQPAKLEDSAVYLCASSRTTGGGPASYNEQFFGPGTRLTVL.

This sequence joins TRBV2 and TRBJ1-6; D is unresolved. Germline values: CDR1 SNHLY, CDR2 FYNNEI. The CDR3 length is 12 residues. DNA for the CDR3: TGTGCTAGCGGGAATTATGATTCACCCCTCCACTTT. Translation gives CASGNYDSPLHF.

The table lists this clonotype with a few counts. V usage is TRBV28 and J usage is TRBJ2-7, with TRBD2 as a possible D gene (7 bases). CDR3 length: 17 residues. From germline, CDR1 is MDHEN and CDR2 SYDVKM. Trimming shortened V by 6 bases and J by 3 bases, and 24 bases separated the two germline ends. The CDR3 region has the DNA TGTGCCAGCAGCCCAATGGGGGGGGCGGGACATCTCTACGAGCAGTACTTC. Translation gives CASSPMGGAGHLYEQYF.

The chain combines TRBV5-1 with TRBJ1-1; D is perhaps TRBD1 (5 bases). Germline CDR1 reads SGHRS; CDR2 reads YFSETQ. The germline V and J ends were trimmed by 0 bases and 0 bases, with 12 bases remaining between them. The CDR3 covers 16 residues. The CDR3 region has the DNA TGCGCCAGCAGCTTGGGTGTACGGGGCTTGAACACTGAAGCTTTCTTT. This sequence encodes CASSLGVRGLNTEAFF.

This clonotype was seen ten or more times. The V call is TRBV6-2 or TRBV6-3, the J call TRBJ1-6; D may be TRBD1 (5 bases). The CDR3 has 14 amino acids. CDR1 is MNHEY and CDR2 is SVGEGT in the germline V gene. V lost 2 bases and J 7 bases, leaving 9 bases between the germline ends. Written as DNA, the CDR3 is TGTGCCAGCAGTTACAGGGGTGCCAATTCACCCCTCCACTTT. Translated, it gives CASSYRGANSPLHF.

This clonotype occurred many times. V and J are TRBV5-4 and TRBJ2-5; 8 bases agree with TRBD2. The germline V gene has CDR1 SGHNT and CDR2 YYREEE (reference sequence). The CDR3 runs 14 residues. V was clipped by 1 base and J by 4 bases; unmatched bases: 3. This chain's CDR3 is CASSLLSGGETQYF. Written as DNA, the CDR3 is TGTGCCAGCAGCTTGTTGAGCGGGGGAGAGACCCAGTACTTC.

This clonotype has just a few counts. This may arise from a read error, as a much more abundant clone is one base away. This chain joins TRBV11-1 and TRBJ2-7, with TRBD2 as a possible D gene (5 bases). The CDR3 has 13 residues. Germline V gene lookup returns CDR1 SGHAT and CDR2 FQDESV (reference sequence). With 8 bases removed from V and 0 bases from J, the gap between germline ends came to 11 bases. CDR3 in DNA: TGTGCCAGCCAACTAGGGTCCTCCTACGAGCAGTACTTC. This gives the protein CASQLGSSYEQYF.

This clonotype was seen ten or more times. The chain links TRBV9 to TRBJ1-3; a weak D match, TRBD1 (6 bases). V lost 4 bases and J lost 4, with 15 bases in between. In germline, CDR1 is SGDLS, CDR2 YYNGEE. The CDR3 is made up of 15 amino acids. The CDR3 DNA sequence: TGTGCCAGCAGCCTCAACCGGGACACAGGAAACACCATATATTTT. It translates to CASSLNRDTGNTIYF.

This clonotype appeared many times. The chain uses TRBV7-2 and TRBJ2-3, with TRBD1 matching over 7 bases. Germline trimming cut 5 bases from V and 1 base from J; bases unmatched to any gene: 6. Germline loops: CDR1 SGHTA, CDR2 FQGNSA. This CDR3 comprises 15 residues. CDR3 sequence reads: CASSRQGSGTDTQYF. CDR3 DNA: TGTGCCAGCAGCAGACAGGGCTCGGGCACAGATACGCAGTATTTT.

This clonotype was seen repeatedly, ten times or more. The CDR3 spells CASTPSGRAADTQYF. In DNA form, the CDR3 reads TGTGCCAGCACCCCTAGCGGGAGGGCCGCGGATACGCAGTATTTT. This chain links TRBV6-6 with TRBJ2-3, with TRBD2 identical over 12 bases. Losses at the gene ends were 7 bases for V and 6 bases for J; bases not matched to a gene: 8. CDR3 length equals 15 residues. The germline gives CDR1 MNHNY, CDR2 SVGAGI (reference sequence).

This clonotype was found many times. The genes are TRBV7-9 and TRBJ2-2; D possibly corresponds to TRBD1 (5 bases). This CDR3 is 15 amino acids long. The ends were cut back, 0 bases at V and 4 bases at J, with 9 bases in the middle. Germline CDR1 SEHNR, CDR2 FQNEAQ (reference sequence). CDR3 protein: CASSLAGPSTGELFF. CDR3 sequence (DNA): TGTGCCAGCAGCTTAGCGGGGCCGAGCACCGGGGAGCTGTTTTTT.

This clonotype occurred a few times. A much larger clone differs by one base, so this may be a read error. Because the CDR3's place on the DNA is in doubt, the DNA is left out and the CDR3 is given as listed by TCRdb. The V and J genes are TRBV7-2 and TRBJ2-1; the D call of TRBD1 is as the table states it, not checked on the DNA. A total of 16 residues make up the CDR3, ends included. Per the germline V gene, CDR1 is SGHTA and CDR2 is FQGNSA. CDR3 sequence: CASRWAAGAISNEQSF.

In this sample, this clonotype turned up many times. J is TRBJ1-6 and V is TRBV28, with D uncertain. The germline gives CDR1 MDHEN, CDR2 SYDVKM. V lost 3 bases, J lost 0 bases, and 6 bases lay in between. There are 15 residues in the CDR3. CDR3 coding DNA: TGTGCCAGCAGTTTCCAGAGCTCCTATAATTCACCCCTCCACTTT. Its protein product is CASSFQSSYNSPLHF.

As for this clonotype: The conserved phenylalanine or tryptophan normally closing the CDR3 is absent here, so this likely arose from a read error. The CDR3 region has the DNA TGTGCCACCAGTGACCCCGGGACAGGGCAGGGACCAGGGGAGACCCAGTACCTC. Amino acid sequence: CATSDPGTGQGPGETQYL. The rearrangement joins TRBV24-1 to TRBJ2-5, with 9 bases matching TRBD1. The V and J ends lost 4 bases and 5 bases, in that order; junction bases with no gene match: 16. This CDR3 spans 18 amino acids. Germline CDR1 reads KGHDR; CDR2 reads SFDVKD.

This chain joins TRBV12-3 or TRBV12-4 and TRBJ1-3; possible D gene TRBD1, 6 bases. The germline V and J ends were trimmed by 6 bases and 4 bases, with 13 bases remaining between them. This CDR3 has 14 residues. The CDR3 here is CASRPRTEGNTIYF. The CDR3 bases are TGTGCCAGCAGACCGCGGACAGAGGGAAACACCATATATTTT.

This clonotype was counted ten times or more. CDR3 protein: CASSPTVQGPTGELFF. CDR3 nucleotides: TGTGCCAGCAGCCCTACCGTTCAGGGACCCACCGGGGAGCTGTTTTTT. The chain recombines TRBV7-2 with TRBJ2-2, with D possibly being TRBD1 or TRBD2 (5 bases each). Germline V gene lookup returns CDR1 SGHTA and CDR2 FQGNSA. Trimming cost V 5 bases and J 4 bases, with 17 bases left between them. This CDR3 contains 16 residues.

This clonotype was counted ten times or more. The V and J genes are TRBV29-1 and TRBJ2-3; D may be TRBD1 or TRBD2 (6 bases each). Germline-derived CDR1 and CDR2 are SQVTM and ANQGSEA. The V and J ends lost 1 base and 3 bases respectively, with 20 bases between them. This CDR3 contains 17 residues. This chain's CDR3 is CSVEGVRGRFGTDTQYF. The DNA of the CDR3 is TGCAGCGTTGAAGGGGTCCGGGGGCGATTTGGAACAGATACGCAGTATTTT.

In its sample, this clonotype was seen a few times. The chain links TRBV12-3 or TRBV12-4 to TRBJ2-2; D tentatively reads TRBD1 or TRBD2 (6 bases each). The CDR3 runs to 16 residues. The V and J ends lost 2 bases and 1 base respectively, with 11 bases between them. The CDR3 protein is CASSLTGAGNTGELFF. As DNA, the CDR3 is TGTGCCAGCAGTTTAACGGGGGCAGGGAACACCGGGGAGCTGTTTTTT.

Comment on this clonotype: A read error may produce the germline difference seen at one junction end. The chain has TRBV7-9 and TRBJ1-6; the D is unclear. This CDR3 contains 17 residues. Germline CDR1 and CDR2: SEHNR and FQNEAQ (reference sequence). The CDR3 DNA is TGCGCCAGCAGCTTAGCGGGCGAGGGTTTTTCTAATTCACCCCTCCATTTT. Its translation is CASSLAGEGFSNSPLHF.

The table lists this clonotype with a few counts. The rearrangement joins TRBV27 to TRBJ1-3; 10 bases are shared with TRBD1. Per the germline V gene, CDR1 is MNHEY and CDR2 is SMNVEV (reference sequence). Losses at the gene ends were 11 bases for V and 4 bases for J; bases not matched to a gene: 8. The CDR3 is 14 amino acids. The DNA for the CDR3 is TGTGCCCGCCCGGGACAGGGGACAGGAAACACCATATATTTT. Residues: CARPGQGTGNTIYF.

Comment on this clonotype: The final CDR3 position lacks the conserved phenylalanine or tryptophan, pointing to a likely read error. Because the CDR3's place on the DNA is in doubt, the DNA is left out and the CDR3 is given as listed by TCRdb. The rearrangement uses TRBV20-1 and TRBJ2-3; the D call in the table, TRBD1, was not verified against the DNA. The CDR3 is 8 amino acids in total, end residues counted. Per the germline V gene, CDR1 is DFQATT and CDR2 is SNEGSKA (reference sequence). The CDR3 reads CSAGHRAG.

V and J are TRBV4-1 and TRBJ2-2; D perhaps matches TRBD1 (5 bases). V gave up 4 bases and J gave up 0 bases, with 15 bases separating them. In germline, CDR1 is MGHRA, CDR2 YSYEKL. The CDR3 contains 17 residues. CDR3 region: CASSPQTTGANTGELFF. CDR3 nucleotide sequence: TGCGCCAGCAGCCCCCAAACCACAGGCGCGAACACCGGGGAGCTGTTTTTT.

This clonotype was counted many times. This CDR3 is CASSLEGRRNTGELFF. CDR3 nucleotides: TGTGCCAGCAGCTTAGAGGGCCGACGGAACACCGGGGAGCTGTTTTTT. This sequence joins TRBV13 and TRBJ2-2; D unresolved. The CDR3 runs to 16 residues. Germline V gives CDR1 PRHDT, CDR2 FYEKMQ (reference sequence). V was cut by 1 base and J by 1 base, with 10 bases left in between.

This clonotype was seen a handful of times. The genes are TRBV28 and TRBJ2-1; 12 bases are shared with TRBD2. CDR1 and CDR2 from the germline V gene are MDHEN and SYDVKM. The V segment lost 2 bases and the J segment 8 bases; nucleotides outside the gene matches: 7. The CDR3 totals 16 residues. CDR3 region: CASSLGSSGRGDEQFF. CDR3 in DNA: TGTGCCAGCAGTTTAGGCTCTAGCGGGAGGGGAGATGAGCAGTTCTTC.

Ten or more counts support this clonotype. This rearrangement joins TRBV19 to TRBJ2-1; either TRBD1 or TRBD2 may fit D (5 bases each). The germline V gene has CDR1 LNHDA and CDR2 SQIVND (reference sequence). The V end was cut by 7 bases, the J end by 3 bases, with 19 bases between. CDR3 length equals 16 residues. In DNA form, the CDR3 reads TGTGCCAGTAACCGAGGGGCCGGAGGCAACTACAATGAGCAGTTCTTC. It translates to CASNRGAGGNYNEQFF.